The rows below give T cell receptor beta chains drawn from one sample of a study of blood T cell repertoires in COVID-19. Here immunoSEQ multiplex PCR was the method, and the copy in TCRdb shows in-frame clones only, minus some. Of about 220,000 clones listed, around 84% are singletons. The sequenced sample consisted of peripheral blood. Receptors were obtained from a woman aged 60 to 75 who had recovered from COVID-19. Both conserved end residues are part of each CDR3. D genes are given only for firm matches. Clone size is shown for a subset of rows, as once, few, many or a class of expanded clone.

CDR3	DNA	V	J	D	size
CAWSPAGNQPQHF	TGTGCCTGGAGTCCCGCGGGCAATCAGCCCCAGCATTTT	TRBV30	TRBJ1-5	-	-
CASSGSSASSTDTQYF	TGTGCCAGCAGTGGATCTAGCGCATCTAGCACAGATACGCAGTATTTT	TRBV2	TRBJ2-3	-	-
CASSPRLAGVSDEQFF	TGTGCCAGTAGTCCAAGACTAGCGGGGGTTTCCGATGAGCAGTTCTTC	TRBV19	TRBJ2-1	TRBD2	-
CAISESTRGTGAYEQYF	TGTGCCATCAGTGAGTCGACTCGCGGGACAGGGGCCTACGAGCAGTACTTC	TRBV10-3	TRBJ2-7	TRBD1	-
CASSPRHTHTDTQYF	TGCGCCAGCAGCCCTAGGCACACCCACACAGATACGCAGTATTTT	TRBV4-3	TRBJ2-3	-	-
CASGSGPSSGNTIYF	TGTGCCAGCGGAAGTGGTCCTAGCTCTGGAAACACCATATATTTT	TRBV6-5	TRBJ1-3	-	-
CASRGLGLPPYEQYF	TGTGCCAGCAGGGGCCTGGGACTCCCGCCCTACGAGCAGTACTTC	TRBV6-5	TRBJ2-7	-	once
CASSPYGTLIPLNYGYTF	TGCGCCAGCAGCCCGTATGGGACACTGATCCCGCTTAACTATGGCTACACCTTC	TRBV5-1	TRBJ1-2	-	-
CASSRGWDQETQYF	TGCGCCAGCAGCCGCGGTTGGGACCAAGAGACCCAGTACTTC	TRBV5-1	TRBJ2-5	-	-
CASSGGSGGADEQYF	TGTGCCAGCAGCGGAGGGAGCGGGGGGGCCGACGAGCAGTACTTC	TRBV28	TRBJ2-7	TRBD2	-
CASSQGTGTDTQYF	TGTGCCAGCAGCCAAGGGACAGGGACTGATACGCAGTATTTT	TRBV3-1/TRBV3-2	TRBJ2-3	TRBD1	-
CASSVGAGSYNEQFF	TGTGCCAGCAGCGTAGGAGCGGGGTCCTACAATGAGCAGTTCTTC	TRBV9	TRBJ2-1	TRBD2	few
CASSLRDTNTEAFF	TGCGCCAGCAGCTTGAGGGACACGAACACTGAAGCTTTCTTT	TRBV5-1	TRBJ1-1	-	few
CASSLEGAVLNTEAFF	TGTGCCAGCAGCTTAGAGGGGGCCGTTCTGAACACTGAAGCTTTCTTT	TRBV7-2	TRBJ1-1	TRBD1	-
CSGIAGGQETQYF	TGCAGCGGGATAGCGGGGGGGCAGGAGACCCAGTACTTC	TRBV29-1	TRBJ2-5	TRBD2	-
CASSPSGTSTYEQYF	TGTGCCAGCAGCCCCTCCGGGACTAGTACCTACGAGCAGTACTTC	TRBV3-1/TRBV3-2	TRBJ2-7	TRBD2	once
CSVGSGWGMNTEAFF	TGCAGCGTCGGCTCAGGATGGGGCATGAACACTGAAGCTTTCTTT	TRBV29-1	TRBJ1-1	-	-
CASSQKPRVVYSNQPQHF	TGTGCCAGTAGTCAAAAGCCCAGGGTAGTATATAGCAATCAGCCCCAGCATTTT	TRBV19	TRBJ1-5	-	-
CASSLVQGFSPLHF	TGTGCCAGCAGCTTGGTACAGGGGTTTTCACCCCTCCACTTT	TRBV5-8	TRBJ1-6	TRBD1	-
CASSLGDISNQPQHF	TGTGCCAGCAGCTTGGGGGACATTAGCAATCAGCCCCAGCATTTT	TRBV5-6	TRBJ1-5	-	-
CASSYSGQPLEQYF	TGTGCCAGCAGTTACTCCGGACAGCCCTTAGAGCAGTACTTC	TRBV6-5	TRBJ2-7	-	-
CASSLDGENYGYTF	TGCGCCAGCAGCTTGGACGGGGAGAACTATGGCTACACCTTC	TRBV5-1	TRBJ1-2	-	once
CASSPHTEAGSPLHF	TGTGCCAGCAGTCCCCATACAGAAGCCGGTTCACCCCTCCACTTT	TRBV2	TRBJ1-6	-	-
CASRGTGVSYEQYF	TGTGCCAGCAGGGGGACAGGGGTTTCCTACGAGCAGTACTTC	TRBV27	TRBJ2-7	TRBD1	few
CASSSIGGGRGNTIYF	TGTGCCAGCAGCTCCATCGGGGGAGGGAGAGGAAACACCATATATTTT	TRBV7-8	TRBJ1-3	-	-
CASSQYSGNTIYF	TGTGCCAGCAGCCAGTACTCTGGAAACACCATATATTTT	TRBV11-3	TRBJ1-3	-	-
CASTRWATTEAFF	TGTGCCAGCACCCGGTGGGCGACCACTGAAGCTTTCTTT	TRBV7-2	TRBJ1-1	-	once
CASSPGTSGGPTDTQYF	TGTGCCAGCAGCCCTGGGACTAGCGGGGGACCCACAGATACGCAGTATTTT	TRBV3-1/TRBV3-2	TRBJ2-3	TRBD2	-
CASSNRVFSGNTIYF	TGTGCCAGTAGTAACAGGGTTTTCTCTGGAAACACCATATATTTT	TRBV19	TRBJ1-3	-	-
CASSTRPVGTGGAGQYF	TGTGCCAGTAGTACCCGGCCTGTTGGGACAGGGGGCGCCGGGCAGTACTTC	TRBV19	TRBJ2-7	TRBD1	-
CASSQAGTGGHEQYF	TGTGCCAGCAGCCAAGCCGGGACAGGGGGTCACGAGCAGTACTTC	TRBV5-6	TRBJ2-7	TRBD1	-
CASSLAGTSGYNEQFF	TGTGCCAGCAGCTTGGCCGGGACTAGCGGTTACAATGAGCAGTTCTTC	TRBV5-8	TRBJ2-1	TRBD2	once
CASGRGWTGELFF	TGTGCCAGCGGACGGGGGTGGACCGGGGAGCTGTTTTTT	TRBV3-1/TRBV3-2	TRBJ2-2	-	-
CATSSRLTGDGYTF	TGTGCCACCAGCAGCCGCCTGACAGGGGATGGCTACACCTTC	TRBV15	TRBJ1-2	TRBD1	many
CSVVGAAGGSLIHNEQFF	TGCAGCGTTGTCGGTGCGGCAGGGGGTTCTCTAATCCACAATGAGCAGTTCTTC	TRBV29-1	TRBJ2-1	TRBD1	-
CASSSGSQPQHF	TGTGCCAGCAGCTCGGGGTCTCAGCCCCAGCATTTT	TRBV7-9	TRBJ1-5	-	-
CASMSRADTIYF	TGTGCCAGCATGTCCAGGGCGGACACCATATATTTT	TRBV6-6	TRBJ1-3	-	-
CASSSDGTSRYGYTF	TGTGCCAGCAGCTCCGACGGGACTTCGAGATATGGCTACACCTTC	TRBV9	TRBJ1-2	-	-
CASSLRASGGPPYNEQFF	TGTGCCAGCAGCTTACGAGCTAGCGGGGGGCCCCCCTACAATGAGCAGTTCTTC	TRBV7-3	TRBJ2-1	TRBD2	once
CASSPTSVPQETQYF	TGTGCCAGCTCTCCGACTAGCGTTCCTCAAGAGACCCAGTACTTC	TRBV5-6	TRBJ2-5	TRBD2	-
CASSLARPGTGRTTEAFF	TGTGCCAGCAGCTTAGCCCGTCCCGGGACAGGGAGGACTACTGAAGCTTTCTTT	TRBV7-8	TRBJ1-1	TRBD1	-
CASSPPRAASYEQYF	TGTGCCAGCTCACCTCCGCGCGCTGCCTCCTACGAGCAGTACTTC	TRBV18	TRBJ2-7	-	-
CASRRSGTGDYGYTF	TGTGCCAGCAGGCGATCCGGGACAGGGGACTATGGCTACACCTTC	TRBV11-2	TRBJ1-2	TRBD1	-
CASSQWDRVFAIYGYTF	TGTGCCAGCAGCCAATGGGACAGGGTTTTTGCCATCTATGGCTACACCTTC	TRBV3-1/TRBV3-2	TRBJ1-2	TRBD1	-
CASSPSPSTGTFF	TGTGCCAGCTCACCATCCCCTTCGACTGGTACGTTCTTC	TRBV18	TRBJ2-1	-	-
CASSLGGQGASSTDTQYF	TGTGCCAGCAGTTTGGGGGGACAGGGGGCTTCTAGCACAGATACGCAGTATTTT	TRBV11-2	TRBJ2-3	TRBD1	-
CASSQTPGGAFHLRVPDEQFF	TGTGCCAGCAGCCAAACTCCCGGGGGGGCCTTTCATCTTCGGGTTCCCGATGAGCAGTTCTTC	TRBV4-2	TRBJ2-1	TRBD2	-
CASSLDLGRNSPLHF	TGTGCCAGCAGCTTGGATTTGGGCCGGAATTCACCCCTCCACTTT	TRBV5-4	TRBJ1-6	-	-
CAISEYAGQRDTQYF	TGTGCCATCAGTGAGTATGCGGGCCAGAGAGATACGCAGTATTTT	TRBV10-3	TRBJ2-3	-	-
CASSLVGSGNTIYF	TGCGCCAGCAGCTTGGTCGGCTCTGGAAACACCATATATTTT	TRBV5-1	TRBJ1-3	-	-